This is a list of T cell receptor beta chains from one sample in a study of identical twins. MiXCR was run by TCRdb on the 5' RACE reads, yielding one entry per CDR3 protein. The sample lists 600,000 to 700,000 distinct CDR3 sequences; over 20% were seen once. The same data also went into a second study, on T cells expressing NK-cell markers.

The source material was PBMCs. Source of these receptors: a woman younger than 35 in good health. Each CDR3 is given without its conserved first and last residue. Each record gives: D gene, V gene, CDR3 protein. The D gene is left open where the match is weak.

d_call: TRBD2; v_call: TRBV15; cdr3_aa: ATSRDLAGGFYNEQF
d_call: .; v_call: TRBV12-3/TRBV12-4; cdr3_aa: ASSFRTDTDTQY
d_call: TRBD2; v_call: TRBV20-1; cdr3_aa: SARPGLAFPVYNEQF
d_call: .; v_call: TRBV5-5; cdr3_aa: ASIYGTRTDTQY
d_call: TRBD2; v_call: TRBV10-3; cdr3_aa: AIGGLAQETQY
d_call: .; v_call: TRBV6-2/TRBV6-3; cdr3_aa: ASSYARRTNTGELF
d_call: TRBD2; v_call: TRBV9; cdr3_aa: ASSLRTSGGETQY
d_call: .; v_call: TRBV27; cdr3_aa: ASSLAGFGYEQY
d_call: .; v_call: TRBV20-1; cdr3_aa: SARSNGETQY
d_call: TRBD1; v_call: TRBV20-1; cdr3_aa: SAGAGTGTEKLF
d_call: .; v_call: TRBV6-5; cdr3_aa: ASSYSVASAYNEQF
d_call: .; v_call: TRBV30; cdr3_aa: AWSPGTVPYEQY
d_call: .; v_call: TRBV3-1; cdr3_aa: ASSQEGGSQPQH
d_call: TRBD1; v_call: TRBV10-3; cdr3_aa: AIRASGGGYT
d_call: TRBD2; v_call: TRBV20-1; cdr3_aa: SARPLLTSGRGNEQF
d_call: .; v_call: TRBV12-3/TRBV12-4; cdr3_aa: ASSLISQGSGEQF
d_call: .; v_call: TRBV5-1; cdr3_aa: ASSLVVIASANEQF
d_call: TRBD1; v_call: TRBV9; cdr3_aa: ASSRSTGTEGYT
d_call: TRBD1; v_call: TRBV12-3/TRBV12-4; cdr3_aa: ASRGPRDRVHEQY
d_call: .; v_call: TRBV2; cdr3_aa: ASSDNRFSGNTIY
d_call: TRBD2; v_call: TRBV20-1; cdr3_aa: SARPLAGGTYEQY
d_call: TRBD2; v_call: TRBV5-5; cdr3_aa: ASSFDPPTSGSYEQY
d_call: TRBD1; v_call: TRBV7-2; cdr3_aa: ASSFRGTVVDTQY
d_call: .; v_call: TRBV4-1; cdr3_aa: ASSQVWGRQGTDTQY
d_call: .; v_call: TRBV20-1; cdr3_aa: SARGPGSSGNTIY
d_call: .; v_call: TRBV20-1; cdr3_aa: SARAVTEAF
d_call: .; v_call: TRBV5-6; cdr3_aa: ASSSEVEAF
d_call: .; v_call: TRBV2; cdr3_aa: ASTGTLEAF
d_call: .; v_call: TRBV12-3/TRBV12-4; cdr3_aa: ASSLSGTSYEQY
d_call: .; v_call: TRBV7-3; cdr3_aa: ASSFSPGHEQY
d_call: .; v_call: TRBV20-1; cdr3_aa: SASRSEAF
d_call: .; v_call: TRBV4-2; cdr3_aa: ASSQGGLEGDTQY
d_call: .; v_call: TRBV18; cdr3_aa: ASSPPSSAETQY
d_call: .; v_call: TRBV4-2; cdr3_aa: ASSQVGSSPLH
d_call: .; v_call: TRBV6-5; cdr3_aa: ASSYSGTGNTEAF
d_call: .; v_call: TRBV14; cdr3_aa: ASSQVAGRTGELF
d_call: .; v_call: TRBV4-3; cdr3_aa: ASSQDLTETQY
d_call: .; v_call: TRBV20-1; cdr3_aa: SASEVGVTNTQY
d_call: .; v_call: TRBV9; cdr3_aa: ASSVWGSVTGNTIY
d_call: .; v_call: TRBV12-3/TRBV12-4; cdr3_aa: ASSTIIYEQY
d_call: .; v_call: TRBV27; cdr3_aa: ASSSTGHHSYEQY
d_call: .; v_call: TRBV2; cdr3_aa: ASSVASWQETQY
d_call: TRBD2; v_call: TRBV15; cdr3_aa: ATGAFGREQF
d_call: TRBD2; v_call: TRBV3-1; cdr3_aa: AAGGLANGYEQY
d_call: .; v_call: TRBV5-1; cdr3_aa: ASSSGTHYNEQF
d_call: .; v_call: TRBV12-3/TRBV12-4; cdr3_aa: ASSEQGPTDTQY
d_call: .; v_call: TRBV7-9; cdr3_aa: ASSLRDKNYGYT
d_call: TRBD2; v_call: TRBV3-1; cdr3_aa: ASSQGKRGGVGMETQY
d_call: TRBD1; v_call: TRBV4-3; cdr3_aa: ASSQDRTGIYHEQY
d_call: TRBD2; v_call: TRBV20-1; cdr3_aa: SASGGTSGRSTSAEQY
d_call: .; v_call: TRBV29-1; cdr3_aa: SPLKMNFQTEAF
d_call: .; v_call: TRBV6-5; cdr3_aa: ASSYSPDGSSYEQY
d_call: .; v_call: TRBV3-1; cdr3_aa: ASSQAGWDEQF